The 29 T cell receptor beta chains reported below all come from one sample, sequenced in a study of blood T cell repertoires in COVID-19. Data came from immunoSEQ multiplex PCR; TCRdb stores just in-frame clones and leaves some out. The sample has about 76,000 clones, around 88% seen once; the top ten hold around 7.9%. The sequencing sample was made of peripheral blood. These receptors all stem from a man younger than 40 with acute or convalescent COVID-19.

The chain carries TRBV19 and TRBJ2-3, with 9 bases lining up with TRBD2. Germline V gene data show CDR1 as LNHDA and CDR2 as SQIVND (reference sequence). The CDR3 length is 15 residues. Trimming at V came to 6 bases and at J to 4 bases, leaving 8 bases not matched to a gene. The CDR3 sequence is CASSRGLAGADTQYF. The DNA of the CDR3 is TGTGCCAGTAGCAGGGGACTAGCCGGGGCAGATACGCAGTATTTT.

The chain uses TRBV3-1 (or the pseudogene TRBV3-2) and TRBJ2-7; 9 nucleotides line up with TRBD2. This CDR3 has 14 amino acids. Per the germline V gene, CDR1 is LGHDT and CDR2 is YNNKEL (reference sequence). V was clipped by 7 bases and J by 2 bases; unmatched bases: 6. The CDR3 coding sequence is TGTGCCAGCAAGGGACTAGCTGCCACCTACGAGCAGTACTTC. Its translation: CASKGLAATYEQYF.

This clone has a single count. The genes are TRBV7-2 and TRBJ2-7, with a tentative D call TRBD2 (6 bases). The germline CDR1 and CDR2 sequences are SGHTA and FQGNSA. There are 15 residues in the CDR3. V was clipped by 1 base and J by 2 bases, with 12 bases between them. As DNA, the CDR3 is TGTGCCAGCAGCTTAGTGACTGGGGGGACCTACGAGCAGTACTTC. Amino acid sequence: CASSLVTGGTYEQYF.

The chain links TRBV10-1 to TRBJ1-1; TRBD1 matches 7 bases. The ends lost 6 bases at V and 4 bases at J; junction bases unmatched: 5. The CDR3 is made up of 13 amino acids. Looked up from germline, CDR1 is WNHNN and CDR2 is SYGVQD (reference sequence). In DNA form, the CDR3 reads TGCGCCAGCAGGGCTCGACAGGGCACTGAAGCTTTCTTT. It encodes CASRARQGTEAFF.

To note about this clone: At one boundary the junction diverges from the germline segment, which might be a read error. This rearrangement joins TRBV7-7 to TRBJ2-3, with 11 bases lining up with TRBD2. This CDR3 region has 18 residues. The germline V gene has CDR1 SSHAT and CDR2 FNYEAQ (reference sequence). The CDR3 region is CASSRYYIAGGSTDTQYF. The CDR3 DNA follows: TGTGCTAGCAGCCGATATTATATAGCGGGAGGGAGCACAGATACGCAGTATTTT.

This chain connects TRBV6-4 to TRBJ1-4, with 7 bases fitting TRBD1. Per the germline V gene, CDR1 is MRHNA and CDR2 is SNTAGT. This CDR3 is built from 15 residues. V lost 2 bases, J lost 10 bases, and 10 bases stayed unmatched. CDR3 sequence (DNA): TGTGCCAGCAGTGACCCCGCCGACAGGGTTGGAAAACTGTTTTTT. The encoded protein is CASSDPADRVGKLFF.

This chain links TRBV5-5 with TRBJ1-1; D gene ambiguous. The CDR3 length is 13 residues. Trimming removed 2 bases at V and 1 base at J, with 6 bases between. From germline, CDR1 is SGHKS and CDR2 YYEKEE (reference sequence). The DNA for the CDR3 is TGTGCCAGCAGCTTTTGGCAGAACACTGAAGCTTTCTTT. Protein product: CASSFWQNTEAFF.

This clone was seen only a few times. The chain uses TRBV6-6 and TRBJ2-7; TRBD1 agrees at 11 bases. The junction had 7 bases not matched to a gene; V was cut back by 5 bases and J by 4 bases. Germline loops: CDR1 MNHNY, CDR2 SVGAGI (reference sequence). This CDR3 has 15 amino acids. The CDR3: CASSGTGGKKYEQYF. As DNA, the CDR3 is TGTGCCAGCAGTGGGACAGGGGGGAAAAAATACGAGCAGTACTTC.

The gene calls are TRBV2 and TRBJ1-1; D call uncertain. Germline assignment: CDR1 SNHLY and CDR2 FYNNEI. V gave up 7 bases and J gave up 4 bases, with 13 bases separating them. The CDR3 totals 13 residues. Written as DNA, the CDR3 is TGTGCCAGCATCGTACGACTCGCCACTGAAGCTTTCTTT. Its translation is CASIVRLATEAFF.

The rearrangement joins TRBV18 to TRBJ2-1; 7 bases line up with TRBD1. V gave up 1 base and J gave up 3 bases; unmatched junction bases: 12. The CDR3 runs to 18 residues. Germline-derived CDR1 and CDR2 are KGHSH and LQKENI. The CDR3 loop is CASSPLAVGQSVYNEQFF. As DNA, the CDR3 is TGTGCCAGCTCACCACTAGCCGTGGGACAGTCGGTCTACAATGAGCAGTTCTTC.

CDR3 residues: CASSLRSGVAGGLGVGTQYF. As DNA, the CDR3 is TGTGCCAGCAGTTTGAGATCCGGGGTAGCGGGAGGGCTAGGTGTGGGGACCCAGTACTTC. The rearrangement joins TRBV28 to TRBJ2-5; the match to TRBD2 covers 11 bases. The CDR3 covers 20 residues. V shed 3 bases, J shed 7 bases, and the junction held 22 bases outside the gene matches. CDR1 and CDR2 (germline): MDHEN, SYDVKM.

The chain combines TRBV5-1 with TRBJ2-5, with 7 positions matching TRBD1. Germline CDR1 SGHRS, CDR2 YFSETQ. The CDR3 consists of 14 residues. J was trimmed by 0 bases and V by 2 bases; bases with no gene match: 1. DNA for the CDR3: TGCGCCAGCAGCTTACAGGGGAACCAAGAGACCCAGTACTTC. Translated, it gives CASSLQGNQETQYF.

V gene TRBV10-3 combines with J gene TRBJ2-5; D gene uncertain. CDR1 is ENHRY, CDR2 SYGVKD, per germline. Trimming took off 5 bases at V and 5 bases at J, with 12 bases between the two ends. The CDR3 loop spans 13 amino acids. The CDR3 DNA is TGTGCCATCAGTCCTACTACCTCGGAGACCCAGTACTTC. It translates to CAISPTTSETQYF.

The V call is TRBV18, the J call TRBJ1-6; a weak D match, TRBD1 (6 bases). Germline loops: CDR1 KGHSH, CDR2 LQKENI. Trimming pared 6 bases from V and 5 bases from J, leaving 14 bases between. This CDR3 spans 15 amino acids. The CDR3, as DNA: TGTGCCAGCTCCCCGATCAGGGGTGATAATTCACCCCTCCACTTT. This encodes CASSPIRGDNSPLHF.

This rearrangement joins TRBV30 to TRBJ1-5; unclear D gene. CDR3 length: 13 residues. With 7 bases removed from V and 3 bases from J, the gap between germline ends came to 13 bases. Germline V lookup: CDR1 GTSNPN, CDR2 SVGIG (reference sequence). As DNA, the CDR3 is TGTGCCTTCTCACCGGGATTCAATCAGCCCCAGCATTTT. Encoded protein: CAFSPGFNQPQHF. Supplemented by reference TRBV30 and TRBJ1-5, the full variable domain reads SQTIHQWPATLVQPVGSPLSLECTVEGTSNPNLYWYRQAAGRGLQLLFYSVGIGQISSEVPQNLSASRPQDRQFILSSKKLLLSDSGFYLCAFSPGFNQPQHFGDGTRLSIL.

V is TRBV6-5 and J is TRBJ2-1; 9 bases fit TRBD2. The CDR3 is 14 residues long. Germline CDR1 MNHEY, CDR2 SVGAGI. V trimming: 7 bases; J trimming: 9 bases; junction bases outside the gene matches: 10. The CDR3 region has the DNA TGTGCCAGCACCCCGGGGACTAGCAGTGGTGAGCAGTTCTTC. This translates into CASTPGTSSGEQFF.

V gene TRBV25-1 combines with J gene TRBJ2-2; D call uncertain. CDR1 is MGHDK and CDR2 is SYGVNS in the germline V gene. CDR3 length: 12 amino acids. The germline V and J ends were trimmed by 1 base and 9 bases, with 6 bases remaining between them. CDR3 protein: CASSEFAWELFF. CDR3 in DNA: TGTGCCAGCAGTGAATTTGCGTGGGAGCTGTTTTTT.

The chain uses TRBV11-3 and TRBJ2-1; no clear D. Germline V gene sequence: CDR1 SGHNT, CDR2 YENEEA. Trimming removed 1 base at V and 5 bases at J, with 12 bases between. The CDR3 spans 15 residues. The CDR3 DNA reads as TGTGCCAGCAGCTTAGGGGTTGGGCCTAACAATGAGCAGTTCTTC. Amino acids: CASSLGVGPNNEQFF.

The chain is built from TRBV2 and TRBJ2-7, with 7 bases aligning to TRBD2. This CDR3 has 13 amino acids. Per germline, CDR1 SNHLY and CDR2 FYNNEI. Trimming at V came to 4 bases and at J to 2 bases, leaving 2 bases not matched to a gene. In DNA, the CDR3 is TGTGCCAGCAGTGCGGGGAGGGCCTACGAGCAGTACTTC. It codes for CASSAGRAYEQYF.

In its sample, this clone was seen once. The chain combines TRBV5-8 with TRBJ2-3, with TRBD2 matching over 7 bases. Losses at the gene ends were 6 bases for V and 1 base for J; bases not matched to a gene: 8. The CDR3 is made up of 15 amino acids. Germline CDR1 is SGHTS and CDR2 is YDEGEE. The DNA for the CDR3 is TGTGCCAGCAAAATAGCGGGCCTGGGCACAGATACGCAGTATTTT. Amino acid sequence: CASKIAGLGTDTQYF. The full variable domain, rest sourced from reference TRBV5-8 and TRBJ2-3, is EAGVTQSPTHLIKTRGQQATLRCSPISGHTSVYWYQQALGLGLQFLLWYDEGEERNRGNFPPRFSGRQFPNYSSELNVNALELEDSALYLCASKIAGLGTDTQYFGPGTRLTVL.

The chain links TRBV24-1 to TRBJ2-2; D unresolved. Trimming took 4 bases from V and 4 from J, leaving 12 bases between them. The CDR3 is made up of 15 amino acids. CDR1 and CDR2 (germline): KGHDR, SFDVKD. The DNA for the CDR3 is TGTGCCACCAGTGACCCCGGTAGGAGCACCGGGGAGCTGTTTTTT. It is translated as CATSDPGRSTGELFF.

The chain joins TRBV6-5 to TRBJ2-7; TRBD2 agrees at 9 bases. The CDR3 has 15 amino acids. With 3 bases clipped from V and 4 bases from J, the junction kept 7 bases outside the gene matches. Per the germline V gene, CDR1 is MNHEY and CDR2 is SVGAGI. The CDR3 reads CASSYNSGRLYEQYF. The CDR3 nucleotides are TGTGCCAGCAGTTATAATAGCGGGAGATTGTACGAGCAGTACTTC.

The genes are TRBV2 and TRBJ1-5, with 8 bases lining up with TRBD1. The V and J ends lost 4 bases and 4 bases, in that order; junction bases with no gene match: 9. The CDR3 totals 16 residues. Germline V gene lookup returns CDR1 SNHLY and CDR2 FYNNEI. For the CDR3, the DNA is TGTGCCAGCAGTGTAGGGGACAGGACGATTAATCAGCCCCAGCATTTT. This encodes CASSVGDRTINQPQHF.

The V call is TRBV18, the J call TRBJ2-1, with 10 positions matching TRBD2. The CDR3 spans 15 residues. V dropped 3 bases and J dropped 3; count of bases not matched to a gene: 2. Germline V gene data show CDR1 as KGHSH and CDR2 as LQKENI. The CDR3 spells CASSPRTSGYNEQFF. The CDR3 DNA reads as TGTGCCAGCTCACCGAGGACTAGCGGCTACAATGAGCAGTTCTTC.

This clone was observed a single time. The V gene is TRBV7-9, the J gene TRBJ2-3, with 7 bases fitting TRBD2. V gave up 6 bases and J gave up 5 bases; unmatched junction bases: 17. In germline, CDR1 is SEHNR, CDR2 FQNEAQ (reference sequence). The CDR3 consists of 17 residues. The CDR3 DNA reads as TGTGCCAGCAGTCTAGTGGCTCGAGCGGGAATCAGAGATACGCAGTATTTT. Its translation is CASSLVARAGIRDTQYF.

The chain has TRBV15 and TRBJ1-5; tentative D call: TRBD1 (6 bases). There are 14 residues in the CDR3. The V and J ends lost 6 bases and 3 bases respectively, with 12 bases between them. Germline V lookup: CDR1 LNHNV, CDR2 YYDKDF (reference sequence). The CDR3 loop is CATRMPGANQPQHF. CDR3 nucleotide sequence: TGTGCCACCAGGATGCCAGGGGCCAATCAGCCCCAGCATTTT.

This chain uses TRBV7-2 with TRBJ1-2; maybe TRBD1 (6 bases). This CDR3 spans 15 amino acids. Trimming stripped 4 bases from V and 5 bases from J, with 17 bases between. Germline CDR1 is SGHTA and CDR2 is FQGNSA. The CDR3 protein is CASSSGAPRVYGYTF. CDR3 bases: TGTGCCAGCAGCTCAGGGGCTCCGAGGGTATATGGCTACACCTTC. Combining the CDR3 with reference TRBV7-2 and TRBJ1-2 gives the whole variable domain GAGVSQSPSNKVTEKGKDVELRCDPISGHTALYWYRQSLGQGLEFLIYFQGNSAPDKSGLPSDRFSAERTGGSVSTLTIQRTQQEDSAVYLCASSSGAPRVYGYTFGSGTRLTVV.

This chain uses TRBV3-1 (or the pseudogene TRBV3-2) with TRBJ2-2, with 10 bases fitting TRBD2. Unmatched junction bases numbered 2, after V lost 6 bases and J lost 7 bases. The CDR3 runs to 13 residues. Germline V gives CDR1 LGHDT, CDR2 YNNKEL (reference sequence). In DNA, the CDR3 is TGTGCCAGCAGGGTAGCGGGAGGCGGGGAGCTGTTTTTT. It translates to CASRVAGGGELFF.

The gene calls are TRBV2 and TRBJ2-7; 9 nucleotides line up with TRBD2. J was trimmed by 5 bases and V by 4 bases; bases with no gene match: 9. Germline V CDR1 and CDR2: SNHLY, FYNNEI. The CDR3 spans 15 residues. CDR3: CASSVEGLAPHEQYF. As DNA, the CDR3 is TGTGCCAGCAGTGTTGAGGGACTAGCTCCCCACGAGCAGTACTTC.